This T cell receptor (beta chain) is drawn from a study of blood T cell repertoires in COVID-19. Study-level information: Donors in the United States, Italy and Spain gave samples during acute or convalescent COVID-19.

Per the original data handling: Amplification of reference gene primers was used by the study to estimate nucleated cell counts. Libraries were prepared by immunoSEQ multiplex PCR; TCRdb keeps only in-frame clonotypes and omits some of them. The V and J calls and clone size come from that table; D and trimming were worked out from the DNA. The sample contains roughly 120,000 clones, roughly 90% of which appear only once. The CDR3 has 14 amino acids. V gave up 5 bases and J gave up 4 bases; unmatched junction bases: 7. The germline gives CDR1 SGHRS, CDR2 YFSETQ. The origin of this receptor is a man in his 60s with COVID-19, enrolled during active disease. The rearrangement links TRBV5-1 to TRBJ2-7, with 9 positions matching TRBD1. The sample taken for sequencing was peripheral blood. The CDR3 region has the DNA TGCGCCAGCAGTAGGGGACAGGGATCATACGAGCAGTACTTC. Protein product: CASSRGQGSYEQYF.